The present TCR beta chain was sequenced within a study of identical twins. MiXCR, run by TCRdb on the 5' RACE reads, gives a single entry per CDR3 protein. The sample holds hundreds of thousands of distinct CDR3 sequences, more than 6.5% seen once. Trimming stripped 5 bases from V and 7 bases from J, with 15 bases between. The CDR3 runs 13 residues. The germline gives CDR1 SEHNR, CDR2 FQNEAQ (reference sequence). These data were likewise used in another study, on yellow fever vaccine responses in identical twins.

This clonotype was obtained from a woman between 18 and 29 years old in good health. The specimen sequenced was PBMCs. The rearrangement links TRBV7-9 to TRBJ2-7, with D maybe TRBD1 (5 bases). CDR3 DNA: TGTGCCAGCAGCCATACAGGTTTCCTGGAGCAGTACTTC. It translates to CASSHTGFLEQYF.